This entry lists 12 T cell receptor beta chains sequenced from one sample in a study of identical twins. Each CDR3 protein is one row after TCRdb ran MiXCR on the 5' RACE reads. Among over 500,000 distinct CDR3 sequences listed, 22% were seen once. A further study also used this sample, focusing on T cells expressing NK-cell markers.

Sequenced: CD4+ T cells sorted from blood. These receptors were taken from a woman aged 18-29 years in good health.

The rearrangement joins TRBV2 to TRBJ1-3; 8 bases align to TRBD1. This CDR3 is 18 amino acids long. Unmatched junction bases numbered 13, after V lost 6 bases and J lost 0 bases. Germline CDR1 reads SNHLY; CDR2 reads FYNNEI. The CDR3 reads CASRPGTGRHLSGNTIYF. In DNA, the CDR3 is TGTGCCAGCAGACCCGGGACAGGCCGCCACCTCTCTGGAAACACCATATATTTT.

CDR3 sequence (DNA): TGTGCTAGTGGTTTCTCTCGGACAGGGCCTCCCAACTATGGCTACACCTTC. Its translation is CASGFSRTGPPNYGYTF. The V and J genes are TRBV12-5 and TRBJ1-2, with TRBD1 matching over 8 bases. V lost 3 bases, J lost 2 bases, and 11 bases stayed unmatched. Germline V gene data show CDR1 as LGHNT and CDR2 as FRNRAP. The CDR3 has 17 amino acids.

V usage is TRBV20-1 and J usage is TRBJ2-7; TRBD1 matches at 10 bases. CDR1 and CDR2 from the germline V gene are DFQATT and SNEGSKA (reference sequence). The CDR3 runs to 15 residues. J gave up 5 bases and V 1 base, and 8 bases lay outside the gene matches. This chain's CDR3 is CSARAPRTGGDEQYF. DNA of the CDR3: TGCAGTGCTAGAGCCCCCCGGACAGGGGGGGACGAGCAGTACTTC.

The chain has TRBV7-8 and TRBJ2-4; possible D gene TRBD1, 7 bases. The ends were cut back, 5 bases at V and 6 bases at J, with 17 bases in the middle. Looked up from germline, CDR1 is SGHVS and CDR2 is FQNEAQ. This CDR3 contains 15 residues. CDR3 amino acids: CASSRRVGQPNIQYF. DNA of the CDR3: TGTGCCAGCAGCAGGAGGGTGGGACAGCCAAACATTCAGTACTTC.

Only a few counts were recorded for this clonotype. This chain connects TRBV20-1 to TRBJ2-1, with 9 bases identical to TRBD1. CDR1 is DFQATT and CDR2 is SNEGSKA in the germline V gene (reference sequence). The V gene end was trimmed by 3 bases and the J gene end by 5 bases; junction bases not matched to a gene: 5. The CDR3 covers 14 residues. DNA of the CDR3: TGCAGTGCTAGCGGGACAGGGCAGGACAATGAGCAGTTCTTC. Translating it yields CSASGTGQDNEQFF.

V usage is TRBV20-1 and J usage is TRBJ2-3, with TRBD2 matching over 12 bases. V lost 0 bases and J lost 1; bases outside the gene matches: 2. This CDR3 is built from 16 residues. Germline V gene data show CDR1 as DFQATT and CDR2 as SNEGSKA (reference sequence). In nucleotides, the CDR3 is TGCAGTGCTAGAGAACTAGCGGGGGGAGGCACAGATACGCAGTATTTT. This sequence encodes CSARELAGGGTDTQYF.

This clonotype was observed a few times. J is TRBJ2-5 and V is TRBV12-3 or TRBV12-4; D remains ambiguous. V lost 3 bases to trimming and J lost 11 bases, with 13 bases between them. This CDR3 has 12 residues. CDR3 bases: TGTGCCAGCAGTTTCCCGACGGACGAACAGTACTTC. As protein: CASSFPTDEQYF.

The V gene is TRBV20-1, the J gene TRBJ2-1; 7 bases map to TRBD2. Losses at the gene ends were 3 bases for V and 0 bases for J; bases not matched to a gene: 8. The CDR3 is made up of 16 amino acids. CDR1 and CDR2 (germline): DFQATT, SNEGSKA (reference sequence). The CDR3 DNA follows: TGCAGTGCTAGGAGGTCAGCGGGGATCTCCTACAATGAGCAGTTCTTC. It specifies CSARRSAGISYNEQFF.

The chain employs TRBV6-5 and TRBJ1-2, with D uncertain. Per the germline V gene, CDR1 is MNHEY and CDR2 is SVGAGI. Deletions cut 0 bases from V and 8 bases from J, with 16 bases between. There are 15 residues in the CDR3. The DNA for the CDR3 is TGTGCCAGCAGTTACTCGGGAGCTGGAAGGGAGGGCTACACCTTC. Translating it yields CASSYSGAGREGYTF.

This clonotype was seen ten or more times. The chain uses TRBV5-1 and TRBJ2-5; maybe TRBD1 (5 bases). V was cut by 2 bases and J by 4 bases, with 6 bases left in between. CDR1 SGHRS and CDR2 YFSETQ come from the germline V gene. There are 12 residues in the CDR3. The CDR3 protein is CASSFGAETQYF. CDR3 bases: TGCGCCAGCAGCTTTGGGGCAGAGACCCAGTACTTC.

Here the CDR3 DNA reads TGCAGTGCAGAGGCCGCGGACAGGGACCAAGAGACCCAGTACTTC. Encoded protein: CSAEAADRDQETQYF. The chain combines TRBV20-1 with TRBJ2-5; TRBD1 matches 8 bases. The CDR3 loop spans 15 amino acids. CDR1 is DFQATT and CDR2 is SNEGSKA in the germline V gene (reference sequence). Trimming cost V 6 bases and J 0 bases; bases outside gene matches: 9.

This clonotype showed up just a few times. The chain carries TRBV10-1 and TRBJ2-5; tentatively, D is TRBD2 (6 bases). Trimming took 6 bases from V and 0 from J, leaving 14 bases between them. The germline gives CDR1 WNHNN, CDR2 SYGVQD (reference sequence). The CDR3 is 15 residues long. The CDR3 DNA reads TGCGCCAGCAGCACCGGGACTGGGTACCAAGAGACCCAGTACTTC. It translates to CASSTGTGYQETQYF.